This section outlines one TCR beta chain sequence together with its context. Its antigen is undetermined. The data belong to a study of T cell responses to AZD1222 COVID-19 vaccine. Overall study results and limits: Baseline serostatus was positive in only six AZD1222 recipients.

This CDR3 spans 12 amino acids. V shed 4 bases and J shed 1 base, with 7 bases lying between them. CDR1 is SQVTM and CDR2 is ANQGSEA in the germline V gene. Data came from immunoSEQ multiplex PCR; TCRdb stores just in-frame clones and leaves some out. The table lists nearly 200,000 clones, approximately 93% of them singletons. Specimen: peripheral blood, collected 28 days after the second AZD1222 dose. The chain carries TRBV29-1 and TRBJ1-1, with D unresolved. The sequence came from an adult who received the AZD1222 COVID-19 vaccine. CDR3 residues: CSVGRSNTEAFF. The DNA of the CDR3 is TGCAGCGTTGGACGGTCGAACACTGAAGCTTTCTTT.